Shown below are 26 T cell receptor beta chains from a single sample sequenced in a study of blood T cell repertoires in COVID-19. TCRdb keeps only in-frame clones here, not all; method: immunoSEQ multiplex PCR. The sample includes around 140,000 clones, approximately 90% of them seen just once. Sequencing was performed on peripheral blood. All receptors derive from a man aged 45-65 years with active or convalescent COVID-19.

This CDR3 is CASSRDYNNEQFF. CDR3 nucleotide sequence: TGTGCCAGCAGTAGGGACTATAACAATGAGCAGTTCTTC. V gene TRBV2 combines with J gene TRBJ2-1; 7 bases are a match to TRBD2. V lost 5 bases and J lost 5; bases outside the gene matches: 3. Germline V lookup: CDR1 SNHLY, CDR2 FYNNEI. CDR3 length: 13 amino acids.

This chain joins TRBV6-1 and TRBJ1-5; no firm D call. The CDR3 length is 16 residues. Germline CDR1 and CDR2: MNHNS and SASEGT. Trimming pared 2 bases from V and 0 bases from J, leaving 11 bases between. The CDR3 reads CASSEFPGNSNQPQHF. CDR3 bases: TGTGCCAGCAGTGAATTTCCGGGGAATAGCAATCAGCCCCAGCATTTT.

The DNA of the CDR3 is TGTGCCAGCAGTTTATATCTCGCTAGCGGGAGCGATGAGACCCAGTACTTC. Its protein product is CASSLYLASGSDETQYF. J is TRBJ2-5 and V is TRBV28; 10 nucleotides align to TRBD2. Unmatched junction bases numbered 10, after V lost 1 base and J lost 5 bases. This CDR3 is 17 amino acids long. The germline V gene encodes CDR1 MDHEN and CDR2 SYDVKM.

The chain recombines TRBV6-4 with TRBJ2-2; 9 nucleotides match TRBD2. Germline V CDR1 and CDR2: MRHNA, SNTAGT. This CDR3 region has 16 residues. The J segment lost 2 bases and the V segment lost 11 bases, leaving 12 bases of the junction unmatched. DNA for the CDR3: TGTGCCGGGCCGTGGAGGCGGGGGGGAAACACCGGGGAGCTGTTTTTT. Amino acid sequence: CAGPWRRGGNTGELFF.

This chain joins TRBV4-2 and TRBJ1-2, with TRBD1 identical over 10 bases. Germline CDR1 LGHNA, CDR2 YNFKEQ. V lost 0 bases and J lost 6; bases outside the gene matches: 10. The CDR3 contains 17 residues. This CDR3 is CASSQDVTGGVLDGYTF. For the CDR3, the DNA is TGTGCCAGCAGCCAAGATGTGACAGGGGGCGTATTGGATGGCTACACCTTC.

The CDR3 region has the DNA TGTGCCAGCAGCTCAAAGACAGGGGGCAGAGCGGGACCCTACGAGCAGTACTTC. It specifies CASSSKTGGRAGPYEQYF. The genes are TRBV7-2 and TRBJ2-7; 10 bases fit TRBD1. The CDR3 sequence is 18 residues long. With 4 bases clipped from V and 2 bases from J, the junction kept 14 bases outside the gene matches. Germline loops: CDR1 SGHTA, CDR2 FQGNSA.

This chain links TRBV28 with TRBJ1-3; 9 bases line up with TRBD1. Per the germline V gene, CDR1 is MDHEN and CDR2 is SYDVKM. V was clipped by 6 bases and J by 8 bases; unmatched bases: 11. CDR3 length: 15 amino acids. The CDR3 nucleotides are TGTGCCAGCAGGGAGTCCGGGACAGGGATCCACACCATATATTTT. Translated, it gives CASRESGTGIHTIYF.

This clone was picked up one time. The rearrangement joins TRBV5-6 to TRBJ2-5, with D tentatively TRBD2 (5 bases). This CDR3 comprises 16 residues. V lost 7 bases and J lost 5, with 24 bases in between. CDR1 and CDR2 from the germline V gene are SGHDT and YYEEEE. This CDR3 reads CASGLLGSGGRETQYF. The CDR3 DNA reads TGTGCCAGCGGCCTCTTAGGGAGTGGAGGAAGGGAGACCCAGTACTTC.

V and J are TRBV6-5 and TRBJ1-2; 7 positions agree with TRBD1. The V gene's germline CDR1 is MNHEY and CDR2 SVGAGI. CDR3 length: 14 amino acids. Germline trimming cut 7 bases from V and 0 bases from J; bases unmatched to any gene: 5. The CDR3 DNA follows: TGTGCCAGCAAAATCGACAGGGCTAACTATGGCTACACCTTC. Protein product: CASKIDRANYGYTF.

The chain carries TRBV7-9 and TRBJ2-1, with D maybe TRBD2 (5 bases). The CDR3 is 16 residues long. CDR1 is SEHNR, CDR2 FQNEAQ, per germline (reference sequence). The ends were cut back, 5 bases at V and 6 bases at J, with 20 bases in the middle. This CDR3 is CASSLRASLISNEQFF. In nucleotides, the CDR3 is TGTGCCAGCAGCCTAAGGGCTAGCCTCATTTCCAATGAGCAGTTCTTC.

The chain combines TRBV4-2 with TRBJ2-3; 9 nucleotides align to TRBD2. The trim removed 7 bases at V and 0 bases at J, leaving 32 bases unmatched. Germline CDR1 and CDR2: LGHNA and YNFKEQ. This CDR3 is built from 24 residues. The CDR3 region is CASTRVKSSGDLIKSGMSTDTQYF. DNA for the CDR3: TGTGCCAGCACCCGGGTTAAATCTAGCGGGGACCTTATTAAGTCAGGGATGAGCACAGATACGCAGTATTTT.

This rearrangement joins TRBV3-1 (or the pseudogene TRBV3-2) to TRBJ2-3; TRBD2 matches at 8 bases. CDR3 length: 15 amino acids. V trimming: 4 bases; J trimming: 4 bases; junction bases outside the gene matches: 7. Germline-derived CDR1 and CDR2 are LGHDT and YNNKEL (reference sequence). The DNA for the CDR3 is TGTGCCAGCAGCCCCGGGGGGGCGCGACCAGATACGCAGTATTTT. Residues: CASSPGGARPDTQYF.

CDR3 in DNA: TGCGCCAGCAGCTTGCATGGACAGGGGGACACCGGGGAGCTGTTTTTT. As protein: CASSLHGQGDTGELFF. The V and J genes are TRBV5-1 and TRBJ2-2; 10 bases map to TRBD1. The CDR3 runs to 16 residues. The V and J ends lost 1 base and 3 bases, in that order; junction bases with no gene match: 3. CDR1 and CDR2 (germline): SGHRS, YFSETQ.

The chain couples TRBV7-8 to TRBJ2-2, with TRBD1 matching 7 bases. V shed 8 bases, J shed 4 bases, and the junction held 10 bases outside the gene matches. This CDR3 spans 15 amino acids. Looked up from germline, CDR1 is SGHVS and CDR2 is FQNEAQ. Written as DNA, the CDR3 is TGTGCCAGCGAAAAGACAGGGATAAGCACCGGGGAGCTGTTTTTT. Translating gives CASEKTGISTGELFF. The entire variable domain, with the rest obtained from reference TRBV7-8 and TRBJ2-2, is as follows: GAGVSQSPRYKVAKRGQDVALRCDPISGHVSLFWYQQALGQGPEFLTYFQNEAQLDKSGLPSDRFFAERPEGSVSTLKIQRTQQEDSAVYLCASEKTGISTGELFFGEGSRLTVL.

The chain recombines TRBV24-1 with TRBJ2-7; D may be TRBD2 (5 bases). This CDR3 spans 13 amino acids. V dropped 0 bases and J dropped 3 bases, with 5 bases sitting between them. Germline CDR1 is KGHDR and CDR2 is SFDVKD. CDR3 nucleotide sequence: TGTGCCACCAGTGATTTGGCGGGCTACGAGCAGTACTTC. It codes for CATSDLAGYEQYF.

CDR3 sequence: CASSQDYNSPLHF. CDR3 DNA: TGTGCCAGCAGTCAGGACTATAATTCACCCCTCCACTTT. J is TRBJ1-6 and V is TRBV27; D uncertain. The ends were cut back, 5 bases at V and 3 bases at J, with 5 bases in the middle. Germline loops: CDR1 MNHEY, CDR2 SMNVEV (reference sequence). The CDR3 contains 13 residues.

This chain uses TRBV18 with TRBJ1-3; a weak D match, TRBD1 (6 bases). Germline values: CDR1 KGHSH, CDR2 LQKENI. The CDR3 loop spans 15 amino acids. The V gene lost 4 bases and the J gene lost 0 bases, with 10 bases spanning the gap. The chain's CDR3 is CASSLLDSSGNTIYF. CDR3 coding DNA: TGTGCCAGCTCACTTCTGGACAGCTCTGGAAACACCATATATTTT. Complete variable domain (other parts from reference TRBV18 and TRBJ1-3): NAGVMQNPRHLVRRRGQEARLRCSPMKGHSHVYWYRQLPEEGLKFMVYLQKENIIDESGMPKERFSAEFPKEGPSILRIQQVVRGDSAAYFCASSLLDSSGNTIYFGEGSWLTVV.

The chain joins TRBV28 to TRBJ1-5; 8 positions match TRBD1. The CDR3 sequence is 16 residues long. Germline assignment: CDR1 MDHEN and CDR2 SYDVKM. V was pared by 3 bases and J by 6 bases, with 10 bases of the junction left unmatched. This CDR3 is CASSLAGQGLPQPQHF. The CDR3 DNA reads as TGTGCCAGCAGTTTGGCAGGACAGGGTCTTCCTCAGCCCCAGCATTTT.

The J gene is TRBJ1-6, the V gene TRBV7-8; 11 nucleotides match TRBD1. CDR3 length: 17 residues. Losses at the gene ends were 3 bases for V and 11 bases for J; bases not matched to a gene: 12. Germline V gene data show CDR1 as SGHVS and CDR2 as FQNEAQ. CDR3 residues: CASSFATSDRGLTPLHF. Here the CDR3 DNA reads TGTGCCAGCAGCTTTGCCACGTCGGACAGGGGGCTGACACCCCTCCACTTT.

The genes are TRBV18 and TRBJ2-6; D perhaps matches TRBD2 (7 bases). The length of the CDR3 is 18 residues. Trimming pared 0 bases from V and 0 bases from J, leaving 12 bases between. Per germline, CDR1 KGHSH and CDR2 LQKENI. The CDR3, as DNA: TGTGCCAGCTCACCACCGGGGGGGCACGTCTCTGGGGCCAACGTCCTGACTTTC. Its translation is CASSPPGGHVSGANVLTF.

The gene calls are TRBV19 and TRBJ2-7, with a tentative D call TRBD2 (5 bases). CDR1 LNHDA and CDR2 SQIVND come from the germline V gene (reference sequence). Trimming shortened V by 7 bases and J by 2 bases, and 15 bases separated the two germline ends. The CDR3 spans 14 residues. DNA of the CDR3: TGTGCCAGTACCCCCAACGGGAAACCCTACGAGCAGTACTTC. It is translated as CASTPNGKPYEQYF.

CDR3 DNA: TGTGCCTGGGGGGTCGGGACAGGGAGGGAGACCCAGTACTTC. It encodes CAWGVGTGRETQYF. This chain links TRBV30 with TRBJ2-5; 9 positions agree with TRBD1. The junction had 9 bases not matched to a gene; V was cut back by 5 bases and J by 5 bases. Germline lookup yields CDR1 GTSNPN and CDR2 SVGIG (reference sequence). This CDR3 has 14 residues.

The chain has TRBV7-8 and TRBJ1-2; 7 nucleotides agree with TRBD1. The CDR3 has 15 amino acids. CDR1 SGHVS and CDR2 FQNEAQ come from the germline V gene. With 1 base clipped from V and 2 bases from J, the junction kept 4 bases outside the gene matches. The CDR3 DNA sequence: TGTGCCAGCAGCTTAGGGTTGGGACAGAACTATGGCTACACCTTC. Translated: CASSLGLGQNYGYTF.

The chain carries TRBV6-5 and TRBJ1-1; TRBD1 matches at 7 bases. The length of the CDR3 is 14 residues. Per the germline V gene, CDR1 is MNHEY and CDR2 is SVGAGI. Trimming at V came to 4 bases and at J to 1 base, leaving 3 bases not matched to a gene. The CDR3 loop reads CASSSRTGNTEAFF. The CDR3 DNA reads as TGTGCCAGCAGTTCCCGGACAGGGAACACTGAAGCTTTCTTT.

DNA for the CDR3: TGTGCCAGCGCCCGTGGACAGGCTCGGGGTGGCACAGATACGCAGTATTTT. The encoded protein is CASARGQARGGTDTQYF. This chain connects TRBV3-1 (or the pseudogene TRBV3-2) to TRBJ2-3, with 7 bases lining up with TRBD1. The ends lost 8 bases at V and 1 base at J; junction bases unmatched: 15. Per the germline V gene, CDR1 is LGHDT and CDR2 is YNNKEL (reference sequence). The CDR3 covers 17 residues.

V gene TRBV5-4 combines with J gene TRBJ2-2, with 8 bases matching TRBD1. The germline V gene encodes CDR1 SGHNT and CDR2 YYREEE (reference sequence). The CDR3 has 16 amino acids. The trim removed 4 bases at V and 5 bases at J, leaving 10 bases unmatched. Here the CDR3 reads CASSPSAGGETGELFF. The CDR3 bases are TGTGCCAGCAGCCCGTCGGCAGGGGGCGAGACCGGGGAGCTGTTTTTT.